The clone carrying this T cell receptor beta chain occurred a few times. The data derive from a study of blood T cell repertoires in COVID-19. This CDR3 is built from 18 residues. The ends lost 7 bases at V and 4 bases at J; junction bases unmatched: 17. The germline gives CDR1 SNHLY, CDR2 FYNNEI. Allocation to cohorts depended on clinical history reported by the participants. Data came from immunoSEQ multiplex PCR; TCRdb stores just in-frame clones and leaves some out. Among about 220,000 clones listed, 65% to 85% were seen once. The chain couples TRBV2 to TRBJ1-4; 8 bases map to TRBD1. Sequenced material: PBMCs or T cells enriched from blood (not recorded which). This TCR was recovered from a woman aged 55-70 years who had recovered from COVID-19. DNA of the CDR3: TGTGCCAGCACGGTTAATCCCGGAGGACAGGGATTTAATGAAAAACTGTTTTTT. Its translation: CASTVNPGGQGFNEKLFF. The full variable domain, in which reference TRBV2 and TRBJ1-4 provide the parts outside the CDR3, is EPEVTQTPSHQVTQMGQEVILRCVPISNHLYFYWYRQILGQKVEFLVSFYNNEISEKSEIFDDQFSVERPDGSNFTLKIRSTKLEDSAMYFCASTVNPGGQGFNEKLFFGSGTQLSVL.